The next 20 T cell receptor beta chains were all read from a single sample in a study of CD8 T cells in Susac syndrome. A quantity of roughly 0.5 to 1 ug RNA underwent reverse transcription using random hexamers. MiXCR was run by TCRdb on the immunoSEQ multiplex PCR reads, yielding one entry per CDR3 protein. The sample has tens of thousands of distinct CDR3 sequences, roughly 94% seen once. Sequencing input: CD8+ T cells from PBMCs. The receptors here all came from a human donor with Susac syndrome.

CDR3 amino acids: CASSFTASENNEQFF. CDR3 sequence (DNA): TGTGCCAGCAGCTTTACGGCTAGCGAGAACAATGAGCAGTTCTTC. The chain has TRBV11-2 and TRBJ2-1, with D possibly TRBD2 on 6 matching bases. V was clipped by 3 bases and J by 5 bases, with 14 bases between them. In germline, CDR1 is SGHAT, CDR2 FQNNGV. CDR3 size: 15 residues.

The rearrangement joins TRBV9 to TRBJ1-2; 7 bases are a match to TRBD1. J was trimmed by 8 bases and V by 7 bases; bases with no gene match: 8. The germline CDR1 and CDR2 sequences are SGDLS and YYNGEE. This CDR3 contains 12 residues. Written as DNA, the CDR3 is TGTGCCAGCGCAGGGGGGACTTGGGGCTACACCTTC. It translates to CASAGGTWGYTF.

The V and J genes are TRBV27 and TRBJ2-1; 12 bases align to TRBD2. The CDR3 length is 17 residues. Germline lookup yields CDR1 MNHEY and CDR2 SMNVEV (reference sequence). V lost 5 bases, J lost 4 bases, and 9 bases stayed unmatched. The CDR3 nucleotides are TGTGCCAGCAGTCCTGGACTAGCGGGGAAAGGGTACAATGAGCAGTTCTTC. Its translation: CASSPGLAGKGYNEQFF.

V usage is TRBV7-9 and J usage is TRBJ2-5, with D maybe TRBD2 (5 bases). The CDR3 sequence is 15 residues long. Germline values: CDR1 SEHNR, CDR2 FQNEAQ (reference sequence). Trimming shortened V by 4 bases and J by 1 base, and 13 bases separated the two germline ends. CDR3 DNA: TGTGCCAGCAGCTCTAACGACGGGATCCAAGAGACCCAGTACTTC. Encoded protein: CASSSNDGIQETQYF.

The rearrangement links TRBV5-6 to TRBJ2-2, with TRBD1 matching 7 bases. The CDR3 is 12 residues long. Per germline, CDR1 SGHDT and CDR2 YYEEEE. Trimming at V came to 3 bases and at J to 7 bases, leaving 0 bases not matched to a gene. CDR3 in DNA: TGTGCCAGCAGCTCAGGGGGCGGGGAGCTGTTTTTT. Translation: CASSSGGGELFF.

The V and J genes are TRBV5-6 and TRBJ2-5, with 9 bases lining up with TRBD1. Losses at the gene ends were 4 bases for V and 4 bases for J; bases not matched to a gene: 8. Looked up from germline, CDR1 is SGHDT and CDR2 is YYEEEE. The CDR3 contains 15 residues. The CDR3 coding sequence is TGTGCCAGCAGCCCGGGGACAGGGTTGATAGAGACCCAGTACTTC. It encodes CASSPGTGLIETQYF.

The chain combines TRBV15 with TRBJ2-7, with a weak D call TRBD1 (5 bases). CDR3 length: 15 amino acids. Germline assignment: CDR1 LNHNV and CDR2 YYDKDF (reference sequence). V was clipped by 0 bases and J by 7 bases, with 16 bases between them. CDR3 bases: TGTGCCACCAGCAGAGAACCCGACAGCTACGGAGAGCAGTACTTC. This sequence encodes CATSREPDSYGEQYF. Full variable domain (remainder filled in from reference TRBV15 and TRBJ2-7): DAMVIQNPRYQVTQFGKPVTLSCSQTLNHNVMYWYQQKSSQAPKLLFHYYDKDFNNEADTPDNFQSRRPNTSFCFLDIRSPGLGDTAMYLCATSREPDSYGEQYFGPGTRLTVT.

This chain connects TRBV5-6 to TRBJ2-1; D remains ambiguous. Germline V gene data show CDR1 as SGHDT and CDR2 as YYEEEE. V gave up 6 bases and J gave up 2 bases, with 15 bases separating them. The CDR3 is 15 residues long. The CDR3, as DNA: TGTGCCAGCACCCCCGACCAAGGAACCTACAATGAGCAGTTCTTC. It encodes CASTPDQGTYNEQFF.

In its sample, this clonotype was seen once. For the CDR3, the DNA is TGTGCCTGGAGTCGTGGACATTCGGACGCCGGGGAGCTGTTTTTT. It yields the protein CAWSRGHSDAGELFF. V and J are TRBV30 and TRBJ2-2; perhaps TRBD1 as D (5 bases). The germline CDR1 and CDR2 sequences are GTSNPN and SVGIG (reference sequence). The length of the CDR3 is 15 residues. V lost 2 bases, J lost 6 bases, and 16 bases lay in between.

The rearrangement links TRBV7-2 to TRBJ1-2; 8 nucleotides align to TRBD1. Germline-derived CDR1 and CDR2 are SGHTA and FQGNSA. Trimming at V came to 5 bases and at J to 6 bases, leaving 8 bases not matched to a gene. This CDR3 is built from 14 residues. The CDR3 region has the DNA TGTGCCAGCAGCCTACTCACAGGGGGTCATGGCTACACCTTC. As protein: CASSLLTGGHGYTF.

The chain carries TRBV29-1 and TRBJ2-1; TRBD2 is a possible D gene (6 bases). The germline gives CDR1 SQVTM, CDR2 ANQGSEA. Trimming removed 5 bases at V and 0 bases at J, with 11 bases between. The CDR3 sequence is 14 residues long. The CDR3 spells CSVFSSASYNEQFF. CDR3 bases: TGCAGCGTTTTCTCTAGCGCCTCCTACAATGAGCAGTTCTTC.

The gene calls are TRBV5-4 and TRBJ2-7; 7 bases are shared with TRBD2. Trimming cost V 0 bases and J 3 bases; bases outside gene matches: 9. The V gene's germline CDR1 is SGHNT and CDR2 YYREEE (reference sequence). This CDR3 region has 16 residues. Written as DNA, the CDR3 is TGTGCCAGCAGCTTGGCTATGGGAGGGCTAATCTACGAGCAGTACTTC. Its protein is CASSLAMGGLIYEQYF.

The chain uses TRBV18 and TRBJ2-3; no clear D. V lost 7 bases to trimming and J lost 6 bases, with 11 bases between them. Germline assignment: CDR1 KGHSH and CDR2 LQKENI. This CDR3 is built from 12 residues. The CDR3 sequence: CASWNVRDTQYF. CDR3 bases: TGTGCCAGCTGGAACGTACGGGATACGCAGTATTTT.

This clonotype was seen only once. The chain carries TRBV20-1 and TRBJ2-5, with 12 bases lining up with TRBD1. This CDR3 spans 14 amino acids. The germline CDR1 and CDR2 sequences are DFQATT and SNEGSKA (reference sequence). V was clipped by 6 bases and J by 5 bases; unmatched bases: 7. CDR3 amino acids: CSAEGTGGRETQYF. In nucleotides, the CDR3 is TGCAGTGCCGAAGGGACAGGGGGCAGGGAGACCCAGTACTTC.

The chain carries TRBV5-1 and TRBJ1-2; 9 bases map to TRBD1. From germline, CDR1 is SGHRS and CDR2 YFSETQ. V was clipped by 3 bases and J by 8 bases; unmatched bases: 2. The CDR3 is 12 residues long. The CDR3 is CASSWDREGYTF. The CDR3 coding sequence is TGCGCCAGCAGCTGGGACAGGGAAGGCTACACCTTC.

The DNA for the CDR3 is TGTGCCAGCAGTGGCCGGGACGCCAGCTCCTACGAGCAGTACTTC. It yields the protein CASSGRDASSYEQYF. This chain links TRBV6-1 with TRBJ2-7; D may be TRBD1 or TRBD2 (5 bases each). Deletions cut 4 bases from V and 0 bases from J, with 13 bases between. The CDR3 sequence is 15 residues long. Germline loops: CDR1 MNHNS, CDR2 SASEGT.

The CDR3 nucleotides are TGTGCCAGCAGCGACAGGAACCAAGAGACCCAGTACTTC. Amino acids: CASSDRNQETQYF. The chain is built from TRBV7-8 and TRBJ2-5, with a possible D match to TRBD1 (6 bases). This CDR3 has 13 residues. V was clipped by 5 bases and J by 0 bases, with 7 bases between them. Germline-derived CDR1 and CDR2 are SGHVS and FQNEAQ.

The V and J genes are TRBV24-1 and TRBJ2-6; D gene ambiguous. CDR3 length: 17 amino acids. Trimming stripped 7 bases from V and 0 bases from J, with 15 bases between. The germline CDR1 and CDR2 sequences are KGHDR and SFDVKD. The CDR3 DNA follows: TGTGCCACCAGCTCGGTTGACACCTTCTCTGGGGCCAACGTCCTGACTTTC. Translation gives CATSSVDTFSGANVLTF.

In nucleotides, the CDR3 is TGCAGTGCTAGAGATCAACGGCGTAACTCCTACGAGCAGTACTTC. Translation gives CSARDQRRNSYEQYF. This chain connects TRBV20-1 to TRBJ2-7; the D is unclear. Looked up from germline, CDR1 is DFQATT and CDR2 is SNEGSKA (reference sequence). Deletions cut 0 bases from V and 0 bases from J, with 12 bases between. The CDR3 consists of 15 residues.

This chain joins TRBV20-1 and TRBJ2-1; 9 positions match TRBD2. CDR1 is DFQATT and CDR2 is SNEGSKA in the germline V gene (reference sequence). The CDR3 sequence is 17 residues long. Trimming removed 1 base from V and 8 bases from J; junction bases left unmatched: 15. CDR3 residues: CSARVVGAASGNHEQFF. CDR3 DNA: TGCAGTGCTAGAGTGGTGGGGGCGGCTAGCGGGAACCATGAGCAGTTCTTC.